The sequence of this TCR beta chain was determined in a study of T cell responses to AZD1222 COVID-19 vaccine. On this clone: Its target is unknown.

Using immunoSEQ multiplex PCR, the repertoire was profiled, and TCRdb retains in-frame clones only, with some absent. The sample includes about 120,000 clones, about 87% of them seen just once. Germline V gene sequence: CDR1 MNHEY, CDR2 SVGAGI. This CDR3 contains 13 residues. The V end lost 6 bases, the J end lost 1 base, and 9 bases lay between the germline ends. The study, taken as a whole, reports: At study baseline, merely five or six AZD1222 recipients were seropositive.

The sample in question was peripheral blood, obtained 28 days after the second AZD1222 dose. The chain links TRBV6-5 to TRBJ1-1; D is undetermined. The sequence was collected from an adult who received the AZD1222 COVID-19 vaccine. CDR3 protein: CASRETPNTEAFF. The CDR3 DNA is TGTGCCAGCAGGGAGACACCGAACACTGAAGCTTTCTTT.